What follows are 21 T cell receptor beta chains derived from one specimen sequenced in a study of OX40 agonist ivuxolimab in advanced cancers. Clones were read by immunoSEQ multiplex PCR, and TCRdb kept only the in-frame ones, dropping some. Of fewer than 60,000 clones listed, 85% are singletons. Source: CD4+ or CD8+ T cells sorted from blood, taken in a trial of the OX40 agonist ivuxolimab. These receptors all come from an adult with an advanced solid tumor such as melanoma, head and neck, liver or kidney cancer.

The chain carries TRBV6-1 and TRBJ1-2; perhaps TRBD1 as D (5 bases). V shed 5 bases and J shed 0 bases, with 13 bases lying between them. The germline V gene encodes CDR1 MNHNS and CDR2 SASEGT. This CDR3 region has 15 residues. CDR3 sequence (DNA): TGTGCCAGCAGTCCTCGGGACGGCGCTAACTATGGCTACACCTTC. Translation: CASSPRDGANYGYTF.

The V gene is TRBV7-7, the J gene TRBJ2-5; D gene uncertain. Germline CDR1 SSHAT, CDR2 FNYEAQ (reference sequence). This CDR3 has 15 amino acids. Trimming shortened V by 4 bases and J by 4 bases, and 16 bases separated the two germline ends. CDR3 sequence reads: CASSSTDYSVETQYF. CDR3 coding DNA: TGTGCCAGCAGCTCTACGGATTACAGTGTAGAGACCCAGTACTTC. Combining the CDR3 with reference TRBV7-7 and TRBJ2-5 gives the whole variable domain GAGVSQSPRYKVTKRGQDVTLRCDPISSHATLYWYQQALGQGPEFLTYFNYEAQPDKSGLPSDRFSAERPEGSISTLTIQRTEQRDSAMYRCASSSTDYSVETQYFGPGTRLLVL.

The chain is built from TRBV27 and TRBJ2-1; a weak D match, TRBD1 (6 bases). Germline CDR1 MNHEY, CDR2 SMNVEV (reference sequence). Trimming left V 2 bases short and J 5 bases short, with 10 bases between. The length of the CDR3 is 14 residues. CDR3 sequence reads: CASSLEGDNNEQFF. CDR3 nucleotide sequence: TGTGCCAGCAGTTTAGAGGGGGATAACAATGAGCAGTTCTTC.

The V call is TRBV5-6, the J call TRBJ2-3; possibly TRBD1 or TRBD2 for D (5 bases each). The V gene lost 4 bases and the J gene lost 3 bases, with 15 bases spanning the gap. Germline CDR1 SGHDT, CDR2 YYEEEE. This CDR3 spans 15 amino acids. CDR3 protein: CASSVGARETDTQYF. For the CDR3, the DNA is TGTGCCAGCAGCGTCGGGGCCAGGGAAACAGATACGCAGTATTTT.

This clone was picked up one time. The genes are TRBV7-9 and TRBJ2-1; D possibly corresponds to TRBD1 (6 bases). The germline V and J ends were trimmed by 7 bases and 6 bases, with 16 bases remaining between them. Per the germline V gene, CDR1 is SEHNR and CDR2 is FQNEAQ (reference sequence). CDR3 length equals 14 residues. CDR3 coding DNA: TGTGCCAGCACCCGAGAGGGGGAAACCAATGAGCAGTTCTTC. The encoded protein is CASTREGETNEQFF.

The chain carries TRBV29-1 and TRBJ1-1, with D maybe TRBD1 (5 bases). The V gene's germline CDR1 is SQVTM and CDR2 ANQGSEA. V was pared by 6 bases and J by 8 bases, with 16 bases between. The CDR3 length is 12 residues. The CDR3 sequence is CSVATGILEAFF. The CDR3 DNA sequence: TGCAGCGTAGCTACAGGCATCTTAGAAGCTTTCTTT.

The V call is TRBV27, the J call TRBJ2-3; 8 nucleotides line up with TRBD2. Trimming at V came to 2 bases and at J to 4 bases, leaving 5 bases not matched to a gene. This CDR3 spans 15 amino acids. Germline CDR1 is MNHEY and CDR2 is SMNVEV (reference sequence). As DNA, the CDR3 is TGTGCCAGCAGTTTAGTAGCGGGGTCGGCAGATACGCAGTATTTT. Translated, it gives CASSLVAGSADTQYF.

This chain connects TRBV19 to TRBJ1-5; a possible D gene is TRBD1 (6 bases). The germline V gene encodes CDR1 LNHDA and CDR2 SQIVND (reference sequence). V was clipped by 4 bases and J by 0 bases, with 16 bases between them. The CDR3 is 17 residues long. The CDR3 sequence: CASSSGGADYSNQPQHF. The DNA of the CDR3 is TGTGCCAGTAGTAGTGGGGGGGCAGACTATAGCAATCAGCCCCAGCATTTT.

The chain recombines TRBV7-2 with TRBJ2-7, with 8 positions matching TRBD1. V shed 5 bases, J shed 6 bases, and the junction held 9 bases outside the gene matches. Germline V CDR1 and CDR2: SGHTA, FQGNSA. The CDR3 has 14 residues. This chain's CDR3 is CASSGTGPKGEQYF. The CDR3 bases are TGTGCCAGCAGCGGGACAGGTCCTAAAGGCGAGCAGTACTTC. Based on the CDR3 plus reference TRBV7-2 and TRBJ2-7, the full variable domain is GAGVSQSPSNKVTEKGKDVELRCDPISGHTALYWYRQSLGQGLEFLIYFQGNSAPDKSGLPSDRFSAERTGGSVSTLTIQRTQQEDSAVYLCASSGTGPKGEQYFGPGTRLTVT.

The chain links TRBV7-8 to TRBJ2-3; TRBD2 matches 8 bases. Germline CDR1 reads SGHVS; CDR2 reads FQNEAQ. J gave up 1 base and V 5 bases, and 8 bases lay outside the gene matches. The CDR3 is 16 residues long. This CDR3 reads CASSPPGGKRTDTQYF. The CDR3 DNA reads TGTGCCAGCAGCCCGCCGGGGGGGAAACGCACAGATACGCAGTATTTT.

The CDR3 region has the DNA TGTGCCAGCAGCGGGAACAGCGGAAGCACAGATACGCAGTATTTT. Encoded protein: CASSGNSGSTDTQYF. The chain combines TRBV5-4 with TRBJ2-3, with a tentative D call TRBD2 (5 bases). The length of the CDR3 is 15 residues. Germline CDR1 reads SGHNT; CDR2 reads YYREEE (reference sequence). Trimming took 4 bases from V and 0 from J, leaving 12 bases between them.

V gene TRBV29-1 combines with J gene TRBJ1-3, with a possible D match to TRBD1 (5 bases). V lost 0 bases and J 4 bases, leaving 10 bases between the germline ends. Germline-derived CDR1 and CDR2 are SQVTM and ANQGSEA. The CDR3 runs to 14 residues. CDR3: CSVEDHNRGNTIYF. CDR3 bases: TGCAGCGTTGAAGATCACAACAGGGGAAACACCATATATTTT.

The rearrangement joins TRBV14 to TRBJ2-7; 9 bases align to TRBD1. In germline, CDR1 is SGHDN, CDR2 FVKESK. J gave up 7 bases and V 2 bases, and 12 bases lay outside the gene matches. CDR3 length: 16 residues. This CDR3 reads CASSQSGQGSCREQYV. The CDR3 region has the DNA TGTGCCAGCAGCCAATCCGGACAGGGGTCTTGTAGGGAGCAGTACGTC.

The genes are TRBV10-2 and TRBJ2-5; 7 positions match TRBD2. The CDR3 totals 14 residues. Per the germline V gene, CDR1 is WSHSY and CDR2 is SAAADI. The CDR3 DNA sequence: TGCGGCACCCTGGGGCGGGGGATCCAAGAGACCCAGTACTTC. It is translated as CGTLGRGIQETQYF.

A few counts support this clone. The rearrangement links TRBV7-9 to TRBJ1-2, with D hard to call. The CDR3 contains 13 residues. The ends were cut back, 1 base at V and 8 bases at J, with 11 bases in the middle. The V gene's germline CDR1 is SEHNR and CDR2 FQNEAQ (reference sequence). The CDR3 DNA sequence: TGTGCCAGCAGCTTAGGAGTTAGCGGAGGCTACACCTTC. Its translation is CASSLGVSGGYTF.

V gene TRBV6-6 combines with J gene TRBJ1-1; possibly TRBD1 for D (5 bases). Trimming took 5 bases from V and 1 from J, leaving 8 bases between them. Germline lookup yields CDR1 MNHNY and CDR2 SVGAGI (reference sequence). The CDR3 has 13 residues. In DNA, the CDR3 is TGTGCCAGCAGTCCGGGACGGAACACTGAAGCTTTCTTT. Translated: CASSPGRNTEAFF.

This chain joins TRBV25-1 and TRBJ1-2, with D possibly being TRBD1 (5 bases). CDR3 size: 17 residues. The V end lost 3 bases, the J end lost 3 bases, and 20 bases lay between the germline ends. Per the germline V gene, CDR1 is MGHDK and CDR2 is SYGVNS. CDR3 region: CASSEWPDSRGDYGYTF. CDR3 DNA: TGTGCCAGCAGTGAGTGGCCTGACAGCCGGGGGGACTATGGCTACACCTTC.

CDR3 amino acids: CASSLTWGINEKLFF. For the CDR3, the DNA is TGTGCCAGCAGTTTAACCTGGGGGATTAATGAAAAACTGTTTTTT. The rearrangement links TRBV6-5 to TRBJ1-4; a possible D gene is TRBD1 (5 bases). Per the germline V gene, CDR1 is MNHEY and CDR2 is SVGAGI. The CDR3 covers 15 residues. Trimming shortened V by 4 bases and J by 4 bases, and 13 bases separated the two germline ends.

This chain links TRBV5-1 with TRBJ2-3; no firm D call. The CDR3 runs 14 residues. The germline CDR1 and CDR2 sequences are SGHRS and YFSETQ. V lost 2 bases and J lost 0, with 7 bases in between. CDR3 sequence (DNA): TGCGCCAGCAGCTTAGAACTAAGCACAGATACGCAGTATTTT. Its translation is CASSLELSTDTQYF.

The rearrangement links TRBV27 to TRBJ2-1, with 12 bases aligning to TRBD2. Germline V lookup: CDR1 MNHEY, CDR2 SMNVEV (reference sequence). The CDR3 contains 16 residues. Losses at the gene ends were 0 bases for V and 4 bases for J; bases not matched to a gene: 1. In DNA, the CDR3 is TGTGCCAGCAGTTTATCGACTAGCGGGGGATACAATGAGCAGTTCTTC. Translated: CASSLSTSGGYNEQFF.

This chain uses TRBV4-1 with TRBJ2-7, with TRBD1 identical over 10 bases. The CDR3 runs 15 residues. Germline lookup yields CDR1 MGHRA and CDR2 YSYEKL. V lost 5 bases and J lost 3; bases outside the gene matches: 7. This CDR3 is CASSVSGTGDYEQYF. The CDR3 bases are TGCGCCAGCAGCGTTTCCGGGACAGGGGACTACGAGCAGTACTTC.